This record looks at one TCR beta chain sequence and its context. The sample originates from a study of blood T cell repertoires in COVID-19. About the study: Sites across the United States, Italy and Spain contributed samples from acute and convalescent COVID-19. Sample material is recorded as cDNA or gDNA derived from T cells, B-cell-depleted T cells, or PBMCs.

The CDR3 covers 12 residues. The V and J ends lost 4 bases and 8 bases respectively, with 11 bases between them. The germline V gene has CDR1 SNHLY and CDR2 FYNNEI. Clones were read by immunoSEQ multiplex PCR, and TCRdb kept only the in-frame ones, dropping some. The table has about 190,000 clones, 60% to 80% seen once. Participant ages covered about 18 to 89 years across 20 to 25 US areas. Participants reported their clinical history, and cohort assignment relied on those reports. V and J are TRBV2 and TRBJ1-2; tentative D call: TRBD1 (6 bases). The source is a woman aged 45-65 years who had recovered from COVID-19. Sequencing was performed on PBMCs or T cells enriched from blood (not recorded which). CDR3 loop: CASSVRGHGYTF. DNA of the CDR3: TGTGCCAGCAGTGTCAGGGGCCACGGCTACACCTTC.